This passage covers 9 T cell receptor beta chains from one sample sequenced in a study of blood T cell repertoires in COVID-19. Profiled with immunoSEQ multiplex PCR; TCRdb holds only in-frame clones, not every one. This sample has approximately 200,000 clones, with around 84% found just once. Sequencing was performed on peripheral blood. The receptors come from a man aged 50 to 59 who had recovered from COVID-19.

In its sample, this clone was seen a few times. The chain recombines TRBV5-1 with TRBJ2-7; TRBD2 might be the D (6 bases). CDR3 length equals 15 residues. V was clipped by 4 bases and J by 5 bases, with 19 bases between them. Germline V CDR1 and CDR2: SGHRS, YFSETQ. CDR3 coding DNA: TGCGCCAGCAGCACGGGCGGGACTCCGAGGCACGAGCAGTACTTC. Encoded protein: CASSTGGTPRHEQYF.

The CDR3 coding sequence is TGCGCCAGCAGCCGCCTGCTAGCGGACATCACAGATACGCAGTATTTT. Protein sequence: CASSRLLADITDTQYF. The chain uses TRBV5-1 and TRBJ2-3; 7 nucleotides match TRBD2. Germline V lookup: CDR1 SGHRS, CDR2 YFSETQ. The trim removed 4 bases at V and 2 bases at J, leaving 10 bases unmatched. The CDR3 has 16 amino acids.

The rearrangement uses TRBV5-1 and TRBJ2-5, with TRBD2 matching 11 bases. This CDR3 is built from 17 residues. Germline V lookup: CDR1 SGHRS, CDR2 YFSETQ. The trim removed 7 bases at V and 2 bases at J, leaving 13 bases unmatched. In nucleotides, the CDR3 is TGCGCCAGCGCCCGTGGGCTAGCGGGAGGCCTACAAGAGACCCAGTACTTC. Translation: CASARGLAGGLQETQYF.

J is TRBJ2-1 and V is TRBV18; possibly TRBD2 for D (6 bases). This CDR3 is built from 11 residues. The ends were cut back, 8 bases at V and 7 bases at J, with 9 bases in the middle. CDR1 KGHSH and CDR2 LQKENI come from the germline V gene. The CDR3 loop is CASPRGNEQFF. The CDR3 DNA reads as TGTGCCAGCCCTCGGGGGAATGAGCAGTTCTTC.

The V and J genes are TRBV9 and TRBJ1-6; tentatively, D is TRBD1 (5 bases). The length of the CDR3 is 17 residues. Trimming stripped 3 bases from V and 0 bases from J, with 13 bases between. Germline V lookup: CDR1 SGDLS, CDR2 YYNGEE. This CDR3 is CASSGGEWSSYNSPLHF. CDR3 bases: TGTGCCAGCAGCGGGGGGGAGTGGAGCTCCTATAATTCACCCCTCCACTTT.

The rearrangement joins TRBV19 to TRBJ2-7; 9 nucleotides align to TRBD1. V lost 3 bases to trimming and J lost 4 bases; unmatched junction nucleotides: 10. The CDR3 loop spans 16 amino acids. CDR1 is LNHDA, CDR2 SQIVND, per germline (reference sequence). The CDR3 DNA reads as TGTGCCAGTAGTATGTCTAGGGACAGGGAATCGTACGAGCAGTACTTC. Translated, it gives CASSMSRDRESYEQYF. The whole variable domain, filled in from reference TRBV19 and TRBJ2-7, reads DGGITQSPKYLFRKEGQNVTLSCEQNLNHDAMYWYRQDPGQGLRLIYYSQIVNDFQKGDIAEGYSVSREKKESFPLTVTSAQKNPTAFYLCASSMSRDRESYEQYFGPGTRLTVT.

V and J are TRBV7-2 and TRBJ2-2; 7 positions agree with TRBD2. Germline-derived CDR1 and CDR2 are SGHTA and FQGNSA. This CDR3 has 14 residues. The junction had 5 bases not matched to a gene; V was cut back by 5 bases and J by 5 bases. CDR3 protein: CASSLRRGTGELFF. The CDR3 nucleotides read TGTGCCAGCAGCCTCAGGCGGGGGACCGGGGAGCTGTTTTTT.

This sequence joins TRBV9 and TRBJ2-3; no clear D. Germline V gives CDR1 SGDLS, CDR2 YYNGEE. Trimming took off 0 bases at V and 0 bases at J, with 11 bases between the two ends. The CDR3 extends over 16 amino acids. The CDR3 nucleotides read TGTGCCAGCAGCGTAGTGGCTTCCCCTAGCACAGATACGCAGTATTTT. This codes for CASSVVASPSTDTQYF.

V gene TRBV28 combines with J gene TRBJ2-6; D is possibly TRBD2 (6 bases). Per the germline V gene, CDR1 is MDHEN and CDR2 is SYDVKM. The CDR3 runs to 16 residues. The germline V and J ends were trimmed by 4 bases and 2 bases, with 12 bases remaining between them. In DNA form, the CDR3 reads TGTGCCAGCAGTTCCCGGGGGTCTACTGGGGCCAACGTCCTGACTTTC. It specifies CASSSRGSTGANVLTF.